The 7 T cell receptor beta chains below all came from one sample that was sequenced in a study of beta chain features in type 1 diabetes. The authors reverse transcribed all of the isolated RNA, so sequencing captured expressed TCRB transcripts. Sequencing used immunoSEQ multiplex PCR; TCRdb keeps in-frame clones, though not all of them. The sample gives approximately 330,000 clones, 9.5% to 12% of which show up once; roughly 0.016% is in the top ten. Sequencing was performed on naive CD4+ T cells from blood. All receptors derive from a woman in her twenties or thirties in good health.

V gene TRBV27 combines with J gene TRBJ2-4, with D possibly TRBD1 on 6 matching bases. The CDR3 loop spans 15 amino acids. V was cut by 5 bases and J by 3 bases, with 14 bases left in between. Germline V gene sequence: CDR1 MNHEY, CDR2 SMNVEV (reference sequence). CDR3 nucleotide sequence: TGTGCCAGCAGTGACAGGCTCTTAAACAAAAACATTCAGTACTTC. Translating gives CASSDRLLNKNIQYF.

In this sample, this clone turned up a few times. The chain uses TRBV10-3 and TRBJ2-7; TRBD1 matches at 8 bases. V shed 2 bases and J 0 bases; nucleotides not matched to a gene: 3. Germline-derived CDR1 and CDR2 are ENHRY and SYGVKD. The CDR3 is made up of 15 amino acids. This CDR3 reads CAISEPGQVSYEQYF. The CDR3 DNA reads TGTGCCATCAGTGAGCCGGGACAGGTCTCCTACGAGCAGTACTTC.

The V gene is TRBV6-5, the J gene TRBJ2-3; a weak D match, TRBD2 (5 bases). Looked up from germline, CDR1 is MNHEY and CDR2 is SVGAGI. Trimming left V 7 bases short and J 0 bases short, with 11 bases between. This CDR3 has 14 amino acids. As DNA, the CDR3 is TGTGCCAGCAATAGAGACTATAGCACAGATACGCAGTATTTT. It yields the protein CASNRDYSTDTQYF.

The genes are TRBV29-1 and TRBJ2-1, with TRBD2 identical over 9 bases. The CDR3 is made up of 14 amino acids. CDR1 is SQVTM, CDR2 ANQGSEA, per germline. V shed 4 bases and J 5 bases; nucleotides not matched to a gene: 6. In DNA, the CDR3 is TGCAGCGTTGTGGGGACTAGCAGGCACAATGAGCAGTTCTTC. Translated, it gives CSVVGTSRHNEQFF.

The chain recombines TRBV18 with TRBJ2-7; the D gene is possibly TRBD2 (6 bases). Germline V gene data show CDR1 as KGHSH and CDR2 as LQKENI. CDR3 length: 15 residues. V dropped 1 base and J dropped 2 bases, with 12 bases sitting between them. CDR3 bases: TGTGCCAGCTCACCACGGGGGGAGGTGGCCTACGAGCAGTACTTC. It encodes CASSPRGEVAYEQYF. Full variable domain (rest looked up from reference TRBV18 and TRBJ2-7): NAGVMQNPRHLVRRRGQEARLRCSPMKGHSHVYWYRQLPEEGLKFMVYLQKENIIDESGMPKERFSAEFPKEGPSILRIQQVVRGDSAAYFCASSPRGEVAYEQYFGPGTRLTVT.

This clone has more than one count but fewer than ten. The chain joins TRBV10-3 to TRBJ2-5; D is perhaps TRBD2 (5 bases). The germline CDR1 and CDR2 sequences are ENHRY and SYGVKD. The CDR3 length is 12 residues. The germline V and J ends were trimmed by 6 bases and 3 bases, with 8 bases remaining between them. CDR3 amino acids: CAIRLDEETQYF. The DNA of the CDR3 is TGTGCCATCAGACTAGACGAAGAGACCCAGTACTTC.

The chain combines TRBV19 with TRBJ2-7; 13 bases agree with TRBD2. Germline CDR1 LNHDA, CDR2 SQIVND (reference sequence). This CDR3 spans 17 amino acids. The V segment lost 5 bases and the J segment 0 bases; nucleotides outside the gene matches: 7. In nucleotides, the CDR3 is TGTGCCAGTAGTCCGGGGACTAGCGGGATCAGCTCCTACGAGCAGTACTTC. Translating gives CASSPGTSGISSYEQYF.